This T cell receptor (beta chain) is drawn from a study of OX40 agonist ivuxolimab in advanced cancers. Study overall: Ivuxolimab, an antibody that agonizes OX40 (CD134), was administered to the patients. Past anti-PD-1, anti-PD-L1 or anti-CTLA-4 therapy was accepted, and approximately 37% had received some. Three dose-escalation patients had partial responses: one with hepatocellular carcinoma and two with cutaneous melanoma.

This CDR3 comprises 15 residues. Trimming pared 5 bases from V and 0 bases from J, leaving 10 bases between. In germline, CDR1 is MDHEN, CDR2 SYDVKM. Some clones are missing from TCRdb's copy, which holds only in-frame ones; the method was immunoSEQ multiplex PCR. The sample yields about 46,000 clones, 88% seen once. Sampled blood was obtained at baseline, cycle 4 day 1, and cycle 7 day 1. This clonotype originated in an adult with an advanced solid tumor such as melanoma, head and neck, liver or kidney cancer. Source: CD4+ or CD8+ T cells sorted from blood, taken in a trial of the OX40 agonist ivuxolimab. The chain joins TRBV28 to TRBJ1-4, with no clear D. CDR3: CASSALTATNEKLFF. In DNA, the CDR3 is TGTGCCAGCAGTGCCCTCACAGCAACTAATGAAAAACTGTTTTTT.